The clone carrying this T cell receptor (beta chain) was observed many times. This specimen comes from a study of beta chain features in type 1 diabetes. Trimming stripped 8 bases from V and 1 base from J, with 6 bases between. The CDR3 runs to 13 residues. Germline CDR1 SEHNR, CDR2 FQNEAQ (reference sequence). All of the isolated RNA was reverse transcribed, so expressed TCRB transcripts were sequenced. The table came from immunoSEQ multiplex PCR; TCRdb's copy has only in-frame clones and leaves some out. The sample holds around 340,000 clones, around 7.6% seen once. The sequence came from a woman aged 18 to 35 in good health. The genes are TRBV7-9 and TRBJ2-6; D call uncertain. Sequenced sample: central memory CD4+ T cells from blood. As DNA, the CDR3 is TGTGCCAGCCCCAAGTCTGGGGCCAACGTCCTGACTTTC. It encodes CASPKSGANVLTF. Based on the CDR3 plus reference TRBV7-9 and TRBJ2-6, the full variable domain is DTGVSQNPRHKITKRGQNVTFRCDPISEHNRLYWYRQTLGQGPEFLTYFQNEAQLEKSRLLSDRFSAERPKGSFSTLEIQRTEQGDSAMYLCASPKSGANVLTFGAGSRLTVL.